This T cell receptor (beta chain) emerged from a study of T cell repertoires in cytomegalovirus infection. The overall study: HLA-B-restricted CMV epitopes that are well studied were used alongside recently identified HLA-C-restricted ones. Indications came from public TCR beta signatures; they pointed to CMV infection and to a matching HLA type.

A single record per CDR3 protein comes from TCRdb applying MiXCR to the reads. The sample contains approximately 600,000 distinct CDR3 sequences, about 40% of which appear only once. This clonotype has just a few counts. Its antigen is not identified. Study observations and caveats: Ex vivo responses were dominated by HLA-C-restricted CMV-specific TCR beta clonotypes. The cumulative frequency of public TCR beta families distinguished individuals who carried CMV together with the relevant HLA.

V lost 10 bases and J 10 bases, leaving 14 bases between the germline ends. The CDR3 consists of 11 residues. Germline V gene lookup returns CDR1 SNHLY and CDR2 FYNNEI. The sequencing used cultured PBMCs, collected from culture after CMV antigen stimulation. This sequence joins TRBV2 and TRBJ2-1; TRBD2 might be the D (6 bases). This TCR was recovered from a human donor in good health (CMV status not recorded). Some clones in this sample may be carry-over from other donors' samples. The chain's CDR3 is CATPPGEEQFF. The CDR3 bases are TGTGCCACCCCCCCGGGGGAAGAGCAGTTCTTC.